This T cell receptor (beta chain) was sequenced for a study of CD4+ T cells in melanoma. The germline V gene has CDR1 GTSNPN and CDR2 SVGIG (reference sequence). J was trimmed by 7 bases and V by 0 bases; bases with no gene match: 13. The CDR3 consists of 17 residues. General study results and limits: In melanoma, neoantigen-specific CD4+ T cells reportedly differed in differentiation state.

Using immunoSEQ multiplex PCR, the repertoire was profiled, and TCRdb retains in-frame clones only, with some absent. Among about 15,000 clones, roughly 66% were seen once, and the ten largest hold approximately 15%. This clone is judged medium-sized (0.01 to 0.1%). Antigen specificity is unknown. This chain links TRBV30 with TRBJ1-2, with 11 bases identical to TRBD1. The clonotype was recovered from a human donor with melanoma. The sample was cells from a culture (not recorded whether cultured in vitro). The CDR3 spells CAWSVKLPLDRGPGYTF. In nucleotides, the CDR3 is TGTGCCTGGAGTGTAAAACTCCCCCTGGACAGGGGGCCTGGCTACACCTTC. Full variable domain (outside the CDR3, taken from reference TRBV30 and TRBJ1-2): SQTIHQWPATLVQPVGSPLSLECTVEGTSNPNLYWYRQAAGRGLQLLFYSVGIGQISSEVPQNLSASRPQDRQFILSSKKLLLSDSGFYLCAWSVKLPLDRGPGYTFGSGTRLTVV.